The rows below give T cell receptor beta chains drawn from one sample of a study of T-cell memory formation after mild COVID-19. MiXCR, run by TCRdb on the 5' RACE reads, gives a single entry per CDR3 protein. Here the sample spans some 120,000 distinct CDR3 sequences, about 16% being singletons. The sample was PBMCs or a T cell subset sorted from them (not recorded which). All receptors come from an adult woman who had mild COVID-19 (a few samples of this study predate the infection). Cell type and time point are not known. Each CDR3 is given with its conserved first and last residue. Each record gives: clone size, V gene, J gene, CDR3 protein. Some rows mark clone size as missing; the rest say once, few, many or name a class of expanded clone.

few	TRBV6-5	TRBJ2-2	CASSFTPATPTGELFF
-	TRBV29-1	TRBJ2-1	CSVEDREAGGPGNEQFF
few	TRBV15	TRBJ2-1	CATSRDGGRNEQFF
few	TRBV7-2	TRBJ2-2	CASSLGPWSSGLNTGELFF
-	TRBV25-1	TRBJ1-1	CASSDARTNTEAFF
few	TRBV4-1	TRBJ2-7	CASSQEGTYYEQYF
-	TRBV5-1	TRBJ1-2	CASSLETGRGGYTF
-	TRBV27	TRBJ2-7	CASSLSGSQSYEQYF
many	TRBV5-1	TRBJ2-1	CASSLADFYNEQFF
-	TRBV6-5	TRBJ2-1	CASSQRLAGVEQFF
-	TRBV7-9	TRBJ1-1	CASSGQGNTEAFF
-	TRBV9	TRBJ2-7	CASSASGASWAYEQYF